The next 20 T cell receptor beta chains were all read from a single sample in a study of T cell responses to AZD1222 COVID-19 vaccine. Only in-frame clones appear in the TCRdb table, and some are missing; sequencing was by immunoSEQ multiplex PCR. The sample shows roughly 120,000 clones, around 92% of them seen only once. Specimen: peripheral blood, collected 28 days after the second AZD1222 dose. The receptors originated from an adult who received the AZD1222 COVID-19 vaccine.

DNA of the CDR3: TGTGCCAGCAGTGGGGGGGACAGGGGAAAACTGTTTTTT. Residues: CASSGGDRGKLFF. The rearrangement joins TRBV25-1 to TRBJ1-4; 10 positions agree with TRBD1. The CDR3 has 13 amino acids. The trim removed 4 bases at V and 10 bases at J, leaving 3 bases unmatched. In germline, CDR1 is MGHDK, CDR2 SYGVNS.

The chain uses TRBV11-2 and TRBJ2-3, with 12 bases matching TRBD2. Germline V lookup: CDR1 SGHAT, CDR2 FQNNGV. The CDR3 length is 16 residues. With 1 base clipped from V and 6 bases from J, the junction kept 5 bases outside the gene matches. The CDR3 DNA is TGTGCCAGCAGCTTAGGGACTAGCGGGGTAGGGGATACGCAGTATTTT. Translating gives CASSLGTSGVGDTQYF.

This chain joins TRBV5-1 and TRBJ2-7, with D perhaps matching TRBD1 (6 bases). The CDR3 length is 14 residues. Trimming left V 2 bases short and J 7 bases short, with 16 bases between. Germline V gene lookup returns CDR1 SGHRS and CDR2 YFSETQ. CDR3 residues: CASSFTGPGGEQYF. The CDR3 region has the DNA TGCGCCAGCAGCTTCACAGGGCCTGGGGGAGAGCAGTACTTC.

This clone has just a few counts. This sequence joins TRBV19 and TRBJ1-2; D remains ambiguous. The germline V gene encodes CDR1 LNHDA and CDR2 SQIVND (reference sequence). Trimming pared 1 base from V and 3 bases from J, leaving 12 bases between. The CDR3 contains 15 residues. The CDR3 DNA reads as TGTGCCAGTAGTATAGTAGGGCACCGGGACTATGGCTACACCTTC. Residues: CASSIVGHRDYGYTF.

The chain is built from TRBV19 and TRBJ2-4, with D possibly being TRBD1 (6 bases). Per the germline V gene, CDR1 is LNHDA and CDR2 is SQIVND (reference sequence). The CDR3 runs 13 residues. The V end lost 10 bases, the J end lost 1 base, and 11 bases lay between the germline ends. The CDR3 DNA is TGTGCCACTAAAGACAGGGCCAAAAACATTCAGTACTTC. Translated, it gives CATKDRAKNIQYF.

This clone was counted once. V is TRBV5-1 and J is TRBJ1-2; 9 bases fit TRBD1. This CDR3 comprises 16 residues. V dropped 4 bases and J dropped 9; count of bases not matched to a gene: 16. Germline V gene lookup returns CDR1 SGHRS and CDR2 YFSETQ. CDR3: CASSTGQGREVKRYTF. The CDR3 DNA reads as TGCGCCAGCAGCACAGGACAGGGGAGGGAGGTTAAGCGCTACACCTTC.

The genes are TRBV19 and TRBJ2-5; no reliable D call. Trimming took 4 bases from V and 4 from J, leaving 16 bases between them. This CDR3 is 15 amino acids long. The germline gives CDR1 LNHDA, CDR2 SQIVND (reference sequence). The CDR3 DNA follows: TGTGCCAGTAGTACGTCTGGCCGCTTAGGAGAGACCCAGTACTTC. It specifies CASSTSGRLGETQYF. Together with reference TRBV19 and TRBJ2-5, the CDR3 gives the full variable domain: DGGITQSPKYLFRKEGQNVTLSCEQNLNHDAMYWYRQDPGQGLRLIYYSQIVNDFQKGDIAEGYSVSREKKESFPLTVTSAQKNPTAFYLCASSTSGRLGETQYFGPGTRLLVL.

The rearrangement links TRBV7-2 to TRBJ2-5; D not resolved. The CDR3 extends over 14 amino acids. Germline V gene data show CDR1 as SGHTA and CDR2 as FQGNSA. V was shortened by 2 bases and J by 5 bases, with 12 bases between the two germline ends. The CDR3 is CASSLIPETETQYF. DNA of the CDR3: TGTGCCAGCAGCTTAATCCCCGAGACGGAGACCCAGTACTTC.

The rearrangement links TRBV5-4 to TRBJ1-4, with 8 bases aligning to TRBD1. The V gene's germline CDR1 is SGHNT and CDR2 YYREEE (reference sequence). The CDR3 has 16 amino acids. V was clipped by 2 bases and J by 7 bases; unmatched bases: 10. CDR3 amino acids: CASSFPNRGGREKLFF. CDR3 bases: TGTGCCAGCAGCTTTCCCAACAGGGGGGGACGTGAAAAACTGTTTTTT.

The rearrangement joins TRBV27 to TRBJ1-2; possible D gene TRBD1, 5 bases. Trimming left V 4 bases short and J 2 bases short, with 11 bases between. Germline CDR1 is MNHEY and CDR2 is SMNVEV (reference sequence). This CDR3 spans 14 amino acids. CDR3 protein: CASSWGRFNYGYTF. The CDR3 DNA is TGTGCCAGCAGTTGGGGACGGTTCAACTATGGCTACACCTTC.

The genes are TRBV28 and TRBJ1-1; 7 bases line up with TRBD1. Per germline, CDR1 MDHEN and CDR2 SYDVKM. The CDR3 runs 16 residues. Germline trimming cut 2 bases from V and 9 bases from J; bases unmatched to any gene: 15. The CDR3 sequence: CASSLPISTMTGKAFF. Here the CDR3 DNA reads TGTGCCAGCAGTTTACCTATATCCACAATGACAGGGAAAGCTTTCTTT. The whole variable domain, filled in from reference TRBV28 and TRBJ1-1, reads DVKVTQSSRYLVKRTGEKVFLECVQDMDHENMFWYRQDPGLGLRLIYFSYDVKMKEKGDIPEGYSVSREKKERFSLILESASTNQTSMYLCASSLPISTMTGKAFFGQGTRLTVV.

The chain links TRBV28 to TRBJ2-6; 9 nucleotides match TRBD1. The CDR3 is made up of 19 amino acids. Unmatched junction bases numbered 14, after V lost 5 bases and J lost 3 bases. CDR1 MDHEN and CDR2 SYDVKM come from the germline V gene. The CDR3 DNA reads TGTGCCAGCAGTCCTAATCCGGGACAGGGAGGGTTTGGGGCCAACGTCCTGACTTTC. Protein sequence: CASSPNPGQGGFGANVLTF.

This chain connects TRBV5-1 to TRBJ2-3; 11 bases fit TRBD2. V trimming: 5 bases; J trimming: 5 bases; junction bases outside the gene matches: 4. The CDR3 is 14 amino acids. Germline values: CDR1 SGHRS, CDR2 YFSETQ. This CDR3 is CASSQGLAVDTQYF. The CDR3, as DNA: TGCGCCAGCAGTCAGGGACTAGCGGTAGATACGCAGTATTTT.

The chain employs TRBV11-2 and TRBJ1-3; D is ambiguous. The CDR3 sequence is 14 residues long. The V gene's germline CDR1 is SGHAT and CDR2 FQNNGV. The germline V and J ends were trimmed by 7 bases and 0 bases, with 10 bases remaining between them. In DNA, the CDR3 is TGTGCCAGCAACCCCAGGCGCTCTGGAAACACCATATATTTT. Its translation is CASNPRRSGNTIYF. Full variable domain (outside the CDR3, taken from reference TRBV11-2 and TRBJ1-3): EAGVAQSPRYKIIEKRQSVAFWCNPISGHATLYWYQQILGQGPKLLIQFQNNGVVDDSQLPKDRFSAERLKGVDSTLKIQPAKLEDSAVYLCASNPRRSGNTIYFGEGSWLTVV.

The J gene is TRBJ2-1, the V gene TRBV7-2, with D possibly matching TRBD2 (6 bases). Germline lookup yields CDR1 SGHTA and CDR2 FQGNSA. The CDR3 is made up of 15 amino acids. V lost 3 bases to trimming and J lost 7 bases, with 16 bases between them. The CDR3 is CASSLQTSINNEQFF. The CDR3 DNA follows: TGTGCCAGCAGCTTGCAGACTAGTATTAATAATGAGCAGTTCTTC.

With respect to this clone: One junction end disagrees with the germline gene, perhaps due to a read error. The gene calls are TRBV5-1 and TRBJ2-3, with D unclear. The CDR3 covers 14 residues. From germline, CDR1 is SGHRS and CDR2 YFSETQ. CDR3 loop: CASRSGSYTDMQYF. The DNA for the CDR3 is TGCGCCAGCCGTTCCGGGTCTTACACAGATATGCAGTATTTT.

The gene calls are TRBV13 and TRBJ2-3; TRBD2 is a possible D gene (5 bases). V dropped 0 bases and J dropped 4 bases, with 20 bases sitting between them. The germline V gene encodes CDR1 PRHDT and CDR2 FYEKMQ (reference sequence). The CDR3 length is 18 residues. CDR3 protein: CASSLGRGPSSGPDTQYF. In DNA form, the CDR3 reads TGTGCCAGCAGCTTAGGCCGAGGACCGTCAAGCGGCCCAGATACGCAGTATTTT.

The chain is built from TRBV7-2 and TRBJ1-1; 11 nucleotides align to TRBD1. Germline V gene lookup returns CDR1 SGHTA and CDR2 FQGNSA. The CDR3 contains 15 residues. Trimming at V came to 4 bases and at J to 4 bases, leaving 5 bases not matched to a gene. The CDR3 region has the DNA TGTGCCAGCAGCTCCTGGGACAGGGGGGCCACTGAAGCTTTCTTT. Translating gives CASSSWDRGATEAFF.

This clone was found once. The J gene is TRBJ1-5, the V gene TRBV24-1; 10 nucleotides line up with TRBD1. The CDR3 is made up of 15 amino acids. The J segment lost 13 bases and the V segment lost 4 bases, leaving 12 bases of the junction unmatched. CDR1 and CDR2 (germline): KGHDR, SFDVKD. For the CDR3, the DNA is TGTGCCACCAGTGAGACCGGGACAGGGGTCCGCGATCAGCATTTT. Its protein is CATSETGTGVRDQHF.

This chain joins TRBV9 and TRBJ2-3; 7 positions match TRBD2. Germline trimming cut 3 bases from V and 2 bases from J; bases unmatched to any gene: 21. This CDR3 is built from 20 residues. The V gene's germline CDR1 is SGDLS and CDR2 YYNGEE. The CDR3 sequence is CASSARGLGKNTYDTDTQYF. CDR3 bases: TGTGCCAGCAGCGCCCGTGGACTAGGGAAGAACACTTACGACACAGATACGCAGTATTTT.